The 9 T cell receptor beta chains below come from one sample, sequenced in a study of spatial heterogeneity in lung cancer. TCRdb re-derived calls from the 5' RACE reads in MiXCR, one entry per CDR3 protein. The sample holds 90,000 to 95,000 distinct CDR3 sequences, approximately 12% seen once. As for time point: sample taken at primary tumor resection. Specimen: PBMCs, collected at surgery. Receptors originate from a male donor with early-stage non-small cell lung cancer.

DNA for the CDR3: TGTGCCAGCAGGGCCCTAGCGGTGTCCTCCACGGAGTATTTT. Protein: CASRALAVSSTEYF. J is TRBJ2-3 and V is TRBV5-6, with 7 positions matching TRBD2. This CDR3 has 14 amino acids. Trimming at V came to 5 bases and at J to 13 bases, leaving 16 bases not matched to a gene. Germline assignment: CDR1 SGHDT and CDR2 YYEEEE.

This clonotype came up a few times. The chain uses TRBV12-3 or TRBV12-4 and TRBJ2-1; 14 bases match TRBD2. There are 16 residues in the CDR3. V lost 8 bases to trimming and J lost 4 bases; unmatched junction nucleotides: 7. The CDR3 protein is CASAPGTSGGYNEQFF. The CDR3 DNA follows: TGTGCCAGCGCCCCCGGGACTAGCGGGGGATACAATGAGCAGTTCTTC.

The sample holds a few counts of this clonotype. The chain recombines TRBV5-1 with TRBJ1-2; D unclear. CDR1 is SGHRS and CDR2 is YFSETQ in the germline V gene. The CDR3 extends over 14 amino acids. V shed 5 bases and J shed 1 base, with 12 bases lying between them. Here the CDR3 reads CASRQTGSNYGYTF. The DNA of the CDR3 is TGCGCCAGCAGACAGACGGGGAGTAACTATGGCTACACCTTC.

In this sample, this clonotype turned up a few times. J is TRBJ2-6 and V is TRBV6-4; D possibly matches TRBD1 or TRBD2 (7 bases each). The germline V and J ends were trimmed by 5 bases and 0 bases, with 14 bases remaining between them. The CDR3 is 17 residues long. The germline CDR1 and CDR2 sequences are MRHNA and SNTAGT. The CDR3 here is CASSPRGGSSGANVLTF. The CDR3 region has the DNA TGTGCCAGCAGTCCCAGGGGGGGAAGCTCTGGGGCCAACGTCCTGACTTTC.

The V call is TRBV7-2, the J call TRBJ1-1; 8 bases are a match to TRBD1. The CDR3 length is 15 residues. CDR1 SGHTA and CDR2 FQGNSA come from the germline V gene. The ends lost 6 bases at V and 5 bases at J; junction bases unmatched: 11. The CDR3 coding sequence is TGTGCCAGCAGTTATACAGGGGGGTCCGGGACTGAAGCTTTCTTT. This translates into CASSYTGGSGTEAFF.

The table lists this clonotype with a few counts. CDR3: CASKEGGGTEAFF. CDR3 coding DNA: TGTGCCAGCAAAGAAGGGGGGGGCACTGAAGCTTTCTTT. V is TRBV6-5 and J is TRBJ1-1; perhaps TRBD1 as D (6 bases). The V gene lost 7 bases and the J gene lost 4 bases, with 13 bases spanning the gap. Germline values: CDR1 MNHEY, CDR2 SVGAGI. This CDR3 has 13 residues.

V is TRBV24-1 and J is TRBJ2-3, with 10 bases lining up with TRBD2. The germline V gene has CDR1 KGHDR and CDR2 SFDVKD. The CDR3 spans 16 residues. V shed 3 bases, J shed 4 bases, and the junction held 6 bases outside the gene matches. The CDR3 spells CATSDQERGGADTQYF. Written as DNA, the CDR3 is TGTGCCACCAGTGATCAAGAGCGGGGGGGCGCAGATACGCAGTATTTT.

Only a few counts were recorded for this clonotype. The gene calls are TRBV7-8 and TRBJ2-1; D possibly corresponds to TRBD1 (5 bases). The germline gives CDR1 SGHVS, CDR2 FQNEAQ. This CDR3 has 15 amino acids. Trimming removed 1 base from V and 8 bases from J, with 15 bases in between. The CDR3 here is CASSLGARQGDEQFF. The CDR3 nucleotides read TGTGCCAGCAGCTTAGGGGCTCGGCAGGGCGATGAGCAGTTCTTC.

This clonotype was detected only a few times. The chain combines TRBV10-3 with TRBJ2-5; 8 bases line up with TRBD2. From germline, CDR1 is ENHRY and CDR2 SYGVKD. This CDR3 region has 14 residues. Losses at the gene ends were 6 bases for V and 4 bases for J; bases not matched to a gene: 7. The CDR3 loop reads CAISPGLGGETQYF. CDR3 nucleotides: TGTGCCATCAGCCCGGGACTAGGGGGAGAGACCCAGTACTTC.